What follows describes a single T cell receptor (beta chain). This record belongs to a study of T cells in Graves' hyperthyroidism and ophthalmopathy. Amplified TCR beta CDR3 regions came from RNA transcripts. TCR CDR3 regions were first amplified by RT-PCR with HTBI primers. A single record per CDR3 protein comes from TCRdb applying MiXCR to the multiplex PCR reads. This sample yields fewer than 400,000 distinct CDR3 sequences, of which 20% to 25% are seen a single time; roughly 80% belongs to the top ten. The PBMCs studied were ones that came from about 10 ml fresh peripheral blood. The CDR3 is 15 residues long. Between the trimmed V and J ends, which lost 3 bases and 6 bases, there was a span of 15 bases. Germline-derived CDR1 and CDR2 are LGHDT and YNNKEL (reference sequence).

The TCR originated in a man aged 50-60 years with Graves' hyperthyroidism. The specimen sequenced was blood. The chain has TRBV3-1 and TRBJ2-1; TRBD2 might be the D (6 bases). The CDR3 region is CASSHSGSGRNEQFF. DNA for the CDR3: TGTGCCAGCAGCCATTCCGGGAGCGGTCGCAATGAGCAGTTCTTC.